This TCR beta chain was found in a study of T cell changes during pregnancy in multiple sclerosis. The germline V gene encodes CDR1 SGHTA and CDR2 FQGNSA. This CDR3 spans 13 amino acids. Trimming took 2 bases from V and 7 from J, leaving 9 bases between them. Clones were read by immunoSEQ multiplex PCR, and TCRdb kept only the in-frame ones, dropping some. The sample records about 40,000 clones, roughly 90% being singletons. The chain carries TRBV7-2 and TRBJ2-1, with D tentatively TRBD2 (5 bases). This TCR came from a female donor with multiple sclerosis, enrolled in a pregnancy study. Source: CD8+ T cells from peripheral blood mononuclear cells, taken in the first trimester of pregnancy. The CDR3 loop is CASSLLAVNEQFF. The CDR3 nucleotides read TGTGCCAGCAGCTTACTAGCTGTGAATGAGCAGTTCTTC.